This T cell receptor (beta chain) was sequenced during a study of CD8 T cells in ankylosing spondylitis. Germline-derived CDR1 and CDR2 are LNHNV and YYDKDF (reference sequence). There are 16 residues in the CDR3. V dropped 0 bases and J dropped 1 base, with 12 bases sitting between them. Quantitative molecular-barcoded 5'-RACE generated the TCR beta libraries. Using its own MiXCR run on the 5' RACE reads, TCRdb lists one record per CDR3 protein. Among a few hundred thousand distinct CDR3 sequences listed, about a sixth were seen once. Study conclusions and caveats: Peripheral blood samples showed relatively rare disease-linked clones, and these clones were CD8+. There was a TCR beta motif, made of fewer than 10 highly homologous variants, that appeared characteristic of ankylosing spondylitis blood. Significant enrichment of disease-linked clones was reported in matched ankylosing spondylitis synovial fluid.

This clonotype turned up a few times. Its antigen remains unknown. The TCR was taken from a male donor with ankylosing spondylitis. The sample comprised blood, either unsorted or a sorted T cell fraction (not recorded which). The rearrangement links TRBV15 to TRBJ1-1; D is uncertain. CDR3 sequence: CATSRDNGPKNTEAFF. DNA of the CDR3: TGTGCCACCAGCAGAGATAATGGACCGAAGAACACTGAAGCTTTCTTT. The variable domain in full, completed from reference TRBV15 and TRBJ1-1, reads DAMVIQNPRYQVTQFGKPVTLSCSQTLNHNVMYWYQQKSSQAPKLLFHYYDKDFNNEADTPDNFQSRRPNTSFCFLDIRSPGLGDTAMYLCATSRDNGPKNTEAFFGQGTRLTVV.